This T cell receptor beta chain comes out of a study of cytomegalovirus exposure and HLA in healthy donors. This PCR relied on a set of 60 Vbeta primers and 13 Jbeta primers. Some clones are missing from TCRdb's copy, which holds only in-frame ones; the method was immunoSEQ multiplex PCR. The sample shows 150,000 to 200,000 clones, approximately 80% of them seen only once. A remark on this clone: Its antigen is unknown.

Overall study findings and caveats: Earlier analysis yielded a pattern in which most TCR beta V segments were productive about 90% or about 30% of the time.

This CDR3 spans 16 amino acids. CDR1 SGHDN and CDR2 FVKESK come from the germline V gene. V lost 4 bases, J lost 5 bases, and 11 bases stayed unmatched. Sequencing was done on a sample of PBMCs. The origin of this receptor is a male donor in good health and CMV-seronegative. The chain employs TRBV14 and TRBJ2-5; 9 nucleotides agree with TRBD1. The CDR3 protein is CASSPTGGANRETQYF. The CDR3 DNA sequence: TGTGCCAGCAGCCCCACAGGGGGCGCGAACCGGGAGACCCAGTACTTC. Filled out from reference TRBV14 and TRBJ2-5, the complete variable domain reads EAGVTQFPSHSVIEKGQTVTLRCDPISGHDNLYWYRRVMGKEIKFLLHFVKESKQDESGMPNNRFLAERTGGTYSTLKVQPAELEDSGVYFCASSPTGGANRETQYFGPGTRLLVL.